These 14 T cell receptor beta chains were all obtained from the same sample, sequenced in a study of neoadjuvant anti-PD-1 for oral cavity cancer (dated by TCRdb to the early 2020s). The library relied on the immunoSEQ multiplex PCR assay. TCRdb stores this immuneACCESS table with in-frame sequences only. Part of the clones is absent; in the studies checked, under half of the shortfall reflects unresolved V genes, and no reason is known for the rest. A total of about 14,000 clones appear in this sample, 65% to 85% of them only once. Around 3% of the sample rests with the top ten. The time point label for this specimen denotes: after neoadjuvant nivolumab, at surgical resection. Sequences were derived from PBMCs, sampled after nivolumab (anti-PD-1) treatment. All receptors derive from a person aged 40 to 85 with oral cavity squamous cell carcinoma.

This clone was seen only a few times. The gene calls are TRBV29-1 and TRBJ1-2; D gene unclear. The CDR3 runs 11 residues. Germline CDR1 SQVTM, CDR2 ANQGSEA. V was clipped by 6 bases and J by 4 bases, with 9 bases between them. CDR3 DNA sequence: TGCAGCGTCGGAAGCCGCTATGGCTACACCTTC. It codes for CSVGSRYGYTF.

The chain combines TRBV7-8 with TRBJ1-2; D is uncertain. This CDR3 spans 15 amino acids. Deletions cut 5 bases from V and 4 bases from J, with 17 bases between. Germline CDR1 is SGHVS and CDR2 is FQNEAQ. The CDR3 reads CASSPPTVLGYGYTF. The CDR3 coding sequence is TGTGCCAGCAGCCCCCCGACGGTCCTCGGCTATGGCTACACCTTC.

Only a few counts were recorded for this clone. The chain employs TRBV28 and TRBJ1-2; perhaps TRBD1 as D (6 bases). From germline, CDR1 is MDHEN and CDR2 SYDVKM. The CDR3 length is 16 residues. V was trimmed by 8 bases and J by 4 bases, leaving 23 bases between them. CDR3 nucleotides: TGTGCCAGCCTGATCCTCAATTCAGGGGTCTCCTATGGCTACACCTTC. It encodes CASLILNSGVSYGYTF.

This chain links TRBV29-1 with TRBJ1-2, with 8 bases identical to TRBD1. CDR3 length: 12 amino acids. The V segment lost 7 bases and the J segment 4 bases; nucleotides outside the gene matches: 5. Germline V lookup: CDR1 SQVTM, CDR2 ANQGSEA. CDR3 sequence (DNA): TGCAGCGCCGGGACAGGCGCCTATGGCTACACCTTC. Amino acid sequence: CSAGTGAYGYTF.

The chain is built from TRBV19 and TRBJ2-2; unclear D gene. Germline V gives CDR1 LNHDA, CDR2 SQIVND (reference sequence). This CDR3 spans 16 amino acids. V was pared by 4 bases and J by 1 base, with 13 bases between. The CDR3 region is CASSTHSAQNTGELFF. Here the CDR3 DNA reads TGTGCCAGTAGTACCCACTCGGCCCAGAACACCGGGGAGCTGTTTTTT.

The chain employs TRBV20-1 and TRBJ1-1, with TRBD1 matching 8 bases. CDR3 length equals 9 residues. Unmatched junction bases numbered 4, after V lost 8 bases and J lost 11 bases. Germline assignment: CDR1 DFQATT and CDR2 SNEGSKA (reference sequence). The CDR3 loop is CSMDRDAFF. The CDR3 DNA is TGCAGTATGGACAGGGATGCTTTCTTT.

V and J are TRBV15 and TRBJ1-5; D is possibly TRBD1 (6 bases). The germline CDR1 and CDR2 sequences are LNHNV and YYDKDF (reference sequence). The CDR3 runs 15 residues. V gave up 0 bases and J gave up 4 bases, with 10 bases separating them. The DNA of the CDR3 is TGTGCCACCAGCAGAGATAGAACAGGGAATCAGCCCCAGCATTTT. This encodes CATSRDRTGNQPQHF.

CDR3 sequence reads: CASGYLAGGSYEQYF. The CDR3 DNA is TGTGCCAGCGGATACCTAGCGGGAGGATCCTACGAGCAGTACTTC. The chain employs TRBV11-2 and TRBJ2-7; 11 nucleotides line up with TRBD2. With V trimmed by 8 bases and J by 1 base, 7 bases remained unmatched. The germline V gene has CDR1 SGHAT and CDR2 FQNNGV. The CDR3 runs 15 residues.

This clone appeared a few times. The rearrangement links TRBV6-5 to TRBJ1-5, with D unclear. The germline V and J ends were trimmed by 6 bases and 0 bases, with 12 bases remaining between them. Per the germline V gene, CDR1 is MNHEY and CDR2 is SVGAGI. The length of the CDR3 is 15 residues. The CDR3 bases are TGTGCCAGCAGCCGAAGTTGGGATAGCAATCAGCCCCAGCATTTT. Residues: CASSRSWDSNQPQHF.

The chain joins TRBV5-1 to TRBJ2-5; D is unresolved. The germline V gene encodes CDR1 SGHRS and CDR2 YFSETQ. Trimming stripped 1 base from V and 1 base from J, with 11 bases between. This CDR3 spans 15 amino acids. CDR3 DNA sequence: TGCGCCAGCAGCTTGCGGTGGGCAAGCCAAGAGACCCAGTACTTC. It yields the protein CASSLRWASQETQYF.

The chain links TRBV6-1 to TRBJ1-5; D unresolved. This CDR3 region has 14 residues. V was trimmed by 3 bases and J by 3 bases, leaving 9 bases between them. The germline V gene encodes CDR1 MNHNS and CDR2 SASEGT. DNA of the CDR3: TGTGCCAGCAGTGATCGGCAAGCCAATCAGCCCCAGCATTTT. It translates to CASSDRQANQPQHF.

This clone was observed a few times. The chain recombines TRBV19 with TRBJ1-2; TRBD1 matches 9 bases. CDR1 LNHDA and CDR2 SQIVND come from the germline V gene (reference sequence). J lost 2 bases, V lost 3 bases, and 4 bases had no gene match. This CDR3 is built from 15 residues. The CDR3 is CASSIPGTGNYGYTF. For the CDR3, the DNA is TGTGCCAGTAGTATCCCGGGGACAGGGAACTATGGCTACACCTTC.

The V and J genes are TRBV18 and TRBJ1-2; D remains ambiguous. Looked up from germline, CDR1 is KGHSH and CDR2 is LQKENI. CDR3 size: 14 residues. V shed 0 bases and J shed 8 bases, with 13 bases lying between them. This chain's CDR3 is CASSPPRQSGGYTF. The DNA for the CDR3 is TGTGCCAGCTCACCACCGAGGCAGTCGGGGGGCTACACCTTC.

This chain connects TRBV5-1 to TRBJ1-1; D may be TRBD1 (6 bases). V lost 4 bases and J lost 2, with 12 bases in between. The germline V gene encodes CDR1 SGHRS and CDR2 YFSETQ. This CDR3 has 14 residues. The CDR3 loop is CASSMSQGNTEAFF. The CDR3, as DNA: TGCGCCAGCAGCATGTCACAGGGAAACACTGAAGCTTTCTTT.